The 22 T cell receptor beta chains below were found in one sample sequenced in a study of cytomegalovirus exposure and HLA in healthy donors (dated by TCRdb to 2017 to 2019). The library was generated by the immunoSEQ multiplex PCR assay. For the multiplex PCR, a mixture combining 60 forward primers for TCR Vbeta segments and 13 reverse primers for TCR Jbeta segments was used. TCRdb retrieved this table from immuneACCESS and kept in-frame rearrangements only. Not all clones are present; in checked studies, unresolved V genes account for under half, and no reason is known for the remainder. Present in this sample are approximately 37,000 clones, approximately 80% of which were seen just once. Of the sample, roughly 5.6% falls within the top ten clones. Sequenced: PBMCs. The receptors were sampled from a male donor in good health and CMV-seronegative.

This clone was detected only a few times. The chain links TRBV29-1 to TRBJ1-1; D gene uncertain. V lost 7 bases to trimming and J lost 1 base, with 13 bases between them. Germline V gene sequence: CDR1 SQVTM, CDR2 ANQGSEA. CDR3 size: 13 residues. The CDR3, as DNA: TGCAGCGCCGAGGGTGCTAGGAACACTGAAGCTTTCTTT. It codes for CSAEGARNTEAFF. The variable domain in full, completed from reference TRBV29-1 and TRBJ1-1, reads SAVISQKPSRDICQRGTSLTIQCQVDSQVTMMFWYRQQPGQSLTLIATANQGSEATYESGFVIDKFPISRPNLTFSTLTVSNMSPEDSSIYLCSAEGARNTEAFFGQGTRLTVV.

V is TRBV18 and J is TRBJ2-7, with 8 bases identical to TRBD1. With V trimmed by 3 bases and J by 5 bases, 3 bases remained unmatched. The CDR3 loop spans 13 amino acids. Per the germline V gene, CDR1 is KGHSH and CDR2 is LQKENI. The chain's CDR3 is CASSPGQVNEQYF. The CDR3 DNA is TGTGCCAGCTCACCGGGACAGGTAAACGAGCAGTACTTC.

The chain links TRBV11-2 to TRBJ2-7, with 8 bases that match TRBD2. CDR1 SGHAT and CDR2 FQNNGV come from the germline V gene. J gave up 1 base and V 7 bases, and 15 bases lay outside the gene matches. CDR3 length equals 17 residues. This chain's CDR3 is CASTPLRSAGASYEQYF. DNA for the CDR3: TGTGCCAGCACCCCGCTTAGGTCAGCGGGAGCATCCTACGAGCAGTACTTC.

The genes are TRBV6-4 and TRBJ2-3, with TRBD2 matching 11 bases. CDR1 and CDR2 from the germline V gene are MRHNA and SNTAGT. This CDR3 is 15 amino acids long. After removal of 5 bases from V and 1 base from J, the junction contained 2 bases not matched to a gene. This chain's CDR3 is CASSSTSGGTDTQYF. The CDR3 region has the DNA TGTGCCAGCAGTTCGACTAGCGGGGGCACAGATACGCAGTATTTT.

The rearrangement joins TRBV11-3 to TRBJ1-1; D is unresolved. The germline CDR1 and CDR2 sequences are SGHNT and YENEEA. V was pared by 5 bases and J by 5 bases, with 12 bases between. The CDR3 is 13 residues long. The CDR3 bases are TGTGCCAGCAGCCGAGGAGGCTTGACTGAAGCTTTCTTT. This gives the protein CASSRGGLTEAFF.

The rearrangement uses TRBV6-1 and TRBJ1-5; TRBD1 aligns across 7 bases. CDR3 length: 15 residues. CDR1 MNHNS and CDR2 SASEGT come from the germline V gene. The J segment lost 4 bases and the V segment lost 2 bases, leaving 5 bases of the junction unmatched. The CDR3 DNA reads TGTGCCAGCAGTGAACTAGGGGGCGGGAATCAGCCCCAGCATTTT. The encoded protein is CASSELGGGNQPQHF.

This chain joins TRBV7-8 and TRBJ2-1, with D possibly matching TRBD1 (5 bases). CDR1 and CDR2 from the germline V gene are SGHVS and FQNEAQ. There are 15 residues in the CDR3. Trimming took 0 bases from V and 9 from J, leaving 15 bases between them. Here the CDR3 reads CASSLARRQWGEQFF. CDR3 DNA: TGTGCCAGCAGCTTAGCCCGGAGACAGTGGGGTGAGCAGTTCTTC.

The chain joins TRBV7-3 to TRBJ2-2, with 8 bases lining up with TRBD1. The CDR3 has 15 amino acids. Germline CDR1 SGHTA, CDR2 FQGTGA. V shed 6 bases and J 6 bases; nucleotides not matched to a gene: 9. The CDR3 spells CASRRPGGLAGELFF. Written as DNA, the CDR3 is TGTGCCAGCAGGAGGCCAGGGGGCTTGGCCGGGGAGCTGTTTTTT.

This chain links TRBV2 with TRBJ2-7; TRBD2 matches at 13 bases. The V gene's germline CDR1 is SNHLY and CDR2 FYNNEI. V lost 4 bases to trimming and J lost 5 bases; unmatched junction nucleotides: 5. This CDR3 is 15 amino acids long. CDR3 residues: CASSGGTSGTNEQYF. CDR3 sequence (DNA): TGTGCCAGCAGTGGGGGGACTAGCGGGACCAACGAGCAGTACTTC.

This chain uses TRBV2 with TRBJ1-2, with 7 bases matching TRBD1. The V gene's germline CDR1 is SNHLY and CDR2 FYNNEI. The CDR3 runs 14 residues. Trimming cost V 6 bases and J 0 bases; bases outside gene matches: 4. CDR3 loop: CASRRDSSNYGYTF. DNA of the CDR3: TGTGCCAGCAGGAGGGACAGCTCTAACTATGGCTACACCTTC.

The chain recombines TRBV5-1 with TRBJ2-7; a weak D match, TRBD2 (5 bases). Trimming cost V 0 bases and J 0 bases, with 10 bases left between them. The germline CDR1 and CDR2 sequences are SGHRS and YFSETQ. This CDR3 is built from 15 residues. CDR3 DNA sequence: TGCGCCAGCAGCTTGGCCGGACTGTACTCCTACGAGCAGTACTTC. This codes for CASSLAGLYSYEQYF.

V is TRBV5-8 and J is TRBJ2-7; 9 nucleotides align to TRBD1. Looked up from germline, CDR1 is SGHTS and CDR2 is YDEGEE. Trimming cost V 4 bases and J 7 bases; bases outside gene matches: 9. This CDR3 comprises 14 residues. CDR3 amino acids: CASSHGTGRREQYF. The CDR3 DNA follows: TGTGCCAGCAGCCACGGGACAGGGAGAAGGGAGCAGTACTTC.

The chain recombines TRBV30 with TRBJ1-1; no reliable D call. V lost 1 base and J 0 bases, leaving 6 bases between the germline ends. Germline CDR1 GTSNPN, CDR2 SVGIG (reference sequence). The CDR3 totals 13 residues. The DNA for the CDR3 is TGTGCCTGGAGTGAGGGAGTGAACACTGAAGCTTTCTTT. Its protein is CAWSEGVNTEAFF.

The gene calls are TRBV7-9 and TRBJ2-5; 7 bases line up with TRBD1. Losses at the gene ends were 1 base for V and 5 bases for J; bases not matched to a gene: 10. The CDR3 covers 16 residues. Looked up from germline, CDR1 is SEHNR and CDR2 is FQNEAQ (reference sequence). Here the CDR3 reads CASSLGTGGIGETQYF. As DNA, the CDR3 is TGTGCCAGCAGCTTAGGGACAGGTGGTATCGGGGAGACCCAGTACTTC.

V and J are TRBV5-1 and TRBJ1-2; D remains unclear. Germline CDR1 SGHRS, CDR2 YFSETQ. The CDR3 covers 12 residues. V lost 0 bases and J lost 8, with 8 bases in between. The CDR3 reads CASSLEESGYTF. CDR3 nucleotides: TGCGCCAGCAGCTTGGAGGAGAGCGGCTACACCTTC.

This rearrangement joins TRBV5-1 to TRBJ1-4; the match to TRBD1 covers 7 bases. This CDR3 has 15 residues. The ends lost 5 bases at V and 3 bases at J; junction bases unmatched: 7. Germline CDR1 SGHRS, CDR2 YFSETQ. This CDR3 is CASRSRTGANEKLFF. DNA of the CDR3: TGCGCCAGCAGGTCGCGGACAGGCGCTAATGAAAAACTGTTTTTT.

This chain links TRBV10-3 with TRBJ1-2, with D possibly matching TRBD1 (6 bases). The CDR3 is made up of 11 amino acids. Germline V gene sequence: CDR1 ENHRY, CDR2 SYGVKD. V lost 10 bases and J lost 4, with 10 bases in between. CDR3 nucleotide sequence: TGTGCCACCGCACAGGGCTATGGCTACACCTTC. Encoded protein: CATAQGYGYTF.

The V gene is TRBV29-1, the J gene TRBJ1-2, with 9 bases aligning to TRBD1. Germline lookup yields CDR1 SQVTM and CDR2 ANQGSEA. CDR3 length equals 12 residues. V was clipped by 7 bases and J by 2 bases; unmatched bases: 2. The CDR3 loop is CSATGGNYGYTF. The DNA of the CDR3 is TGCAGCGCTACAGGGGGCAACTATGGCTACACCTTC.

The chain is built from TRBV6-5 and TRBJ2-7; 9 nucleotides line up with TRBD2. Trimming cost V 4 bases and J 4 bases; bases outside gene matches: 2. Germline lookup yields CDR1 MNHEY and CDR2 SVGAGI. This CDR3 is 13 amino acids long. CDR3 coding DNA: TGTGCCAGCAGTTGGACTAGCGCATACGAGCAGTACTTC. This codes for CASSWTSAYEQYF.

This chain links TRBV5-7 with TRBJ1-3; TRBD1 might be the D (5 bases). TRBV5-7 is an ORF for which the function is uncertain. Trimming took 5 bases from V and 3 from J, leaving 18 bases between them. The CDR3 totals 16 residues. The CDR3 bases are TGTGCCAGCAGTTCCGCCGGGGGTGGAGGTGGAAACACCATATATTTT. Translation: CASSSAGGGGGNTIYF.

This chain links TRBV29-1 with TRBJ1-1; D may be TRBD1 (5 bases). Germline CDR1 and CDR2: SQVTM and ANQGSEA. V was trimmed by 4 bases and J by 1 base, leaving 16 bases between them. The CDR3 consists of 15 residues. The CDR3 DNA is TGCAGCGTTGGAAGGGGAGGGGTCGGGAACACTGAAGCTTTCTTT. Its translation: CSVGRGGVGNTEAFF.

The J gene is TRBJ2-3, the V gene TRBV5-1, with a tentative D call TRBD1 (6 bases). The V end lost 4 bases, the J end lost 2 bases, and 11 bases lay between the germline ends. Germline CDR1 reads SGHRS; CDR2 reads YFSETQ. There are 14 residues in the CDR3. The CDR3 sequence is CASSIRTATDTQYF. The CDR3 DNA reads as TGCGCCAGCAGCATCCGGACAGCCACAGATACGCAGTATTTT.